The entry below gives a single T cell receptor beta chain sequence along with its context. One junction end does not reproduce the germline sequence, and a read error may be involved. These data belong to a study of T cell clones after liver transplantation. CDR1 and CDR2 (germline): KGHSH, LQKENI. CDR3 length: 17 residues. The data were produced by immunoSEQ multiplex PCR, yet TCRdb's version contains in-frame clones alone and is incomplete. Here the sample spans 45,000 to 60,000 clones, 70% to 85% being singletons. The receptor was isolated from a human donor who received a liver transplant. The sequencing used CD4+ T cells from blood, collected before liver transplant. V usage is TRBV18 and J usage is TRBJ2-6, with D maybe TRBD2 (5 bases). The CDR3 DNA follows: TGTGCCAGCTCCCCACCGGTGAGGGCAACTGGGGCCAACGTCCTGACTTTC. This codes for CASSPPVRATGANVLTF.